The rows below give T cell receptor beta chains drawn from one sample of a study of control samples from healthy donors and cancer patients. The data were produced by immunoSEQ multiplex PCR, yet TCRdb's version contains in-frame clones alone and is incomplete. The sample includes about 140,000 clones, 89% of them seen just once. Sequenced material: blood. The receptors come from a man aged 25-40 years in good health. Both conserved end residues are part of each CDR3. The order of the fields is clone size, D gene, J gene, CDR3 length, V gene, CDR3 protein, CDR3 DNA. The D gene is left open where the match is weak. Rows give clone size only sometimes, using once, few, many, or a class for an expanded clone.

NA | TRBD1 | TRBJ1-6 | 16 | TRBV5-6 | CSSSPRTGDATSPLHF | TGTTCCAGCAGCCCCCGTACAGGGGACGCCACATCACCCCTCCACTTT
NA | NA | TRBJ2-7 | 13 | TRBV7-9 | CASSLNRDYEQYF | TGTGCCAGCAGCCTAAACAGGGACTACGAGCAGTACTTC
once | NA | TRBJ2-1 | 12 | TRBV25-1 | CASSFRGTEQFF | TGTGCCAGCAGTTTTAGGGGTACTGAGCAGTTCTTC
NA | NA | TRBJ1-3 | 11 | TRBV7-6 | CASSLGNTIYF | TGTGCCAGCAGCTTAGGGAACACCATATATTTT
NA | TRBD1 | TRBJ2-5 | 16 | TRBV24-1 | CATSAGTGGNQETQYF | TGTGCCACCAGTGCGGGGACAGGGGGCAACCAAGAGACCCAGTACTTC
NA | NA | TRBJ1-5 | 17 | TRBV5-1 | CASSHGRGDIWNQPQHF | TGCGCCAGCAGCCATGGCCGGGGGGATATTTGGAATCAGCCCCAGCATTTT
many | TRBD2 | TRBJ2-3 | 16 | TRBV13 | CASSLLRAGSTDTQYF | TGTGCCAGCAGCTTATTAAGAGCGGGATCCACAGATACGCAGTATTTT
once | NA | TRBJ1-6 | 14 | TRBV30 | CAWSAGKGGSPLHF | TGTGCCTGGTCGGCAGGGAAAGGTGGATCACCCCTCCACTTT
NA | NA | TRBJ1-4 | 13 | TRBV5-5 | CASGKGTNEKLFF | TGTGCCTCCGGGAAGGGGACTAATGAAAAACTGTTTTTT
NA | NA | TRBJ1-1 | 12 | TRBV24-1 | CATSDRGGEAFF | TGTGCCACCAGTGATCGAGGGGGGGAAGCTTTCTTT
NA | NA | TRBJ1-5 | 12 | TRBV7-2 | CASSPLEQPQHF | TGTGCCAGCAGCCCTCTGGAGCAGCCCCAGCATTTT
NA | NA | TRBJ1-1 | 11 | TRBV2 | CASSVNTEAFF | TGTGCCAGCAGTGTGAACACTGAAGCTTTCTTT
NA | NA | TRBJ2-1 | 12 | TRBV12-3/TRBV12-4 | CASSLDINEQFF | TGTGCCAGCAGTTTAGATATCAATGAGCAGTTCTTC
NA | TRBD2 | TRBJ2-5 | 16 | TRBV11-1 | CASSVGTSGSQETQYF | TGTGCCAGCAGCGTAGGGACTAGCGGGAGTCAAGAGACCCAGTACTTC
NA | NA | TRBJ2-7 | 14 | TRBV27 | CASSLYWGSYEQYF | TGTGCCAGCAGTTTATATTGGGGTTCCTACGAGCAGTACTTC
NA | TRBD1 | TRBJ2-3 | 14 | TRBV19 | CASGQGTARDTQYF | TGTGCCAGTGGACAGGGAACGGCACGGGATACGCAGTATTTT
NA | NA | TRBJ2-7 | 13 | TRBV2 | CATTRESSYEQYF | TGTGCCACGACCAGGGAGAGCTCCTACGAGCAGTACTTC
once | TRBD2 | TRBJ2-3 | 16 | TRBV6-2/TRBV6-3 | CASSYASAGGGDTQYF | TGTGCCAGCAGTTATGCTTCTGCGGGGGGGGGAGATACGCAGTATTTT
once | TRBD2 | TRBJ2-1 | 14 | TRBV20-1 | CSASSSGGADEQFF | TGCAGTGCTAGTTCGAGCGGGGGGGCCGATGAGCAGTTCTTC
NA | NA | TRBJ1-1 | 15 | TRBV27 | CASSLSVPRGTEAFF | TGTGCCAGCAGTTTATCAGTCCCCCGGGGAACTGAAGCTTTCTTT
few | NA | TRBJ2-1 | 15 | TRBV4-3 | CASSQGRQTYNEQFF | TGCGCCAGCAGCCAAGGGAGACAGACGTACAATGAGCAGTTCTTC
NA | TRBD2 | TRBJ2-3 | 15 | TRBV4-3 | CASSPRTSGTDTQYF | TGCGCCAGCAGCCCGAGGACTAGCGGAACAGATACGCAGTATTTT
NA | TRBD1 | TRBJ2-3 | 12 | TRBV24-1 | CATGQGADTQYF | TGTGCCACCGGACAGGGAGCGGATACGCAGTATTTT
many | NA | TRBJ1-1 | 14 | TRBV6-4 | CASSPSGENTEAFF | TGTGCCAGCAGTCCGTCAGGGGAGAACACTGAAGCTTTCTTT
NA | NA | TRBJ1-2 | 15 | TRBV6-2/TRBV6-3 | CASSYSISGVNGYTF | TGTGCCAGCAGTTACTCGATTTCAGGGGTGAATGGCTACACCTTC
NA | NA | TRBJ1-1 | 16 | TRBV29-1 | CSGFGGTSRVNTEAFF | TGCAGCGGTTTCGGAGGGACTTCCAGGGTTAACACTGAAGCTTTCTTT
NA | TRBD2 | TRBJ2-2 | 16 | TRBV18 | CASSPDLAGVTGELFF | TGTGCCAGCTCACCAGACTTAGCGGGAGTCACCGGGGAGCTGTTTTTT
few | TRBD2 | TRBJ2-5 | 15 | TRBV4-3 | CASSQDFLAAETQYF | TGCGCCAGCAGCCAAGATTTCCTAGCGGCAGAGACCCAGTACTTC
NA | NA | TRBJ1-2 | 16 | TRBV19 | CASSTTIRGFGYGYTF | TGTGCCAGTAGTACAACAATTAGGGGGTTCGGCTATGGCTACACCTTC
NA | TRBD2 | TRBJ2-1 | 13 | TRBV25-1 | CASSGGLAGMEVF | TGTGCCAGCAGTGGCGGACTAGCGGGAATGGAGGTCTTC
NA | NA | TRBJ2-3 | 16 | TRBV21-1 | CASSKALSRSTDTQYF | TGTGCCAGCAGCAAAGCGCTCTCCCGTAGCACAGATACGCAGTATTTT
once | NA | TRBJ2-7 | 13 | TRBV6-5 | CASWDGDSYEQYF | TGTGCCAGCTGGGACGGCGACTCCTACGAGCAGTACTTC
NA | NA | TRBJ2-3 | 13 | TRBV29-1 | CSVEDPWADTQYF | TGCAGCGTTGAAGATCCCTGGGCAGATACGCAGTATTTT
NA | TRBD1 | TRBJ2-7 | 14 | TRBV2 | CASSDGTGGNEQYF | TGTGCCAGCAGTGACGGGACAGGGGGGAACGAGCAGTACTTC
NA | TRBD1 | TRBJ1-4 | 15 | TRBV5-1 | CASSWGTGKNEKLFF | TGCGCCAGCAGCTGGGGGACAGGGAAAAATGAAAAACTGTTTTTT
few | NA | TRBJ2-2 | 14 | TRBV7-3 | CASSFSTGTGELFF | TGTGCCAGCAGCTTCTCGACAGGCACCGGGGAGCTGTTTTTT
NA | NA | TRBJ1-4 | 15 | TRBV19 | CASSIDVFEQEKLFF | TGTGCCAGTAGTATAGATGTCTTTGAACAAGAAAAACTGTTTTTT
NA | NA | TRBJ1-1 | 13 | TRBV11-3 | CASSLGGDTEAFF | TGTGCCAGCAGCTTAGGGGGGGACACTGAAGCTTTCTTT
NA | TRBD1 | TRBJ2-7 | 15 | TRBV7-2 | CASSLLQGGPYEQYF | TGTGCCAGCAGCCTACTACAGGGGGGCCCCTACGAGCAGTACTTC
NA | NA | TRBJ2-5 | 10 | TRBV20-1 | CSATLETQYF | TGCAGTGCTACCCTAGAGACCCAGTACTTC
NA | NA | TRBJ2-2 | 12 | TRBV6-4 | CASSDYTGELFF | TGTGCCAGCAGTGACTACACCGGGGAGCTGTTTTTT
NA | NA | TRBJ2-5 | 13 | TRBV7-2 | CASSLTREETQYF | TGTGCCAGCAGCTTAACAAGGGAGGAGACCCAGTACTTC
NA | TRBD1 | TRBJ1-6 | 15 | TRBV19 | CASSPRDRDYSPLHF | TGTGCCAGTAGTCCAAGGGACAGGGATTACTCACCCCTCCACTTT
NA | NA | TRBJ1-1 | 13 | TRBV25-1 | CASSAVGAWDAFF | TGTGCCAGCAGTGCTGTCGGGGCCTGGGATGCTTTCTTT
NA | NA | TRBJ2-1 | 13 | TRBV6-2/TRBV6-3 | CASSRPGDNEQFF | TGTGCCAGCAGCCGGCCAGGGGACAATGAGCAGTTCTTC
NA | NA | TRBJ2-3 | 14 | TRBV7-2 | CASSFSRWGDTQYF | TGTGCCAGCAGCTTCTCGCGGTGGGGAGATACGCAGTATTTT